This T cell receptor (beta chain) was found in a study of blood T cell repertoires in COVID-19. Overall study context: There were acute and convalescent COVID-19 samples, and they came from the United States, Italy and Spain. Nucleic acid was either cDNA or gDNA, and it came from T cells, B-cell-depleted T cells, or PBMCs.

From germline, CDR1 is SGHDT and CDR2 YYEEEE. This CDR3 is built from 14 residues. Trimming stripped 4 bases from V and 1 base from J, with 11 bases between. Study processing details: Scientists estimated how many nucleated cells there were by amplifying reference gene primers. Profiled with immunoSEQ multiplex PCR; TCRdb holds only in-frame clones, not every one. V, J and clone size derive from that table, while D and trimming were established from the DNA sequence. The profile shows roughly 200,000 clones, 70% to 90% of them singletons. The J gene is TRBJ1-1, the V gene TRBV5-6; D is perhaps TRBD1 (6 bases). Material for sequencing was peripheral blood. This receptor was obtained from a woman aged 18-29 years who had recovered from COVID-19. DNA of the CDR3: TGTGCCAGCAGCACAGGGAGAGGGAACACTGAAGCTTTCTTT. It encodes CASSTGRGNTEAFF.